The clone carrying this T cell receptor (beta chain) was counted only a few times. The data are from a study of control samples from healthy donors and cancer patients. Germline V gene data show CDR1 as DFQATT and CDR2 as SNEGSKA (reference sequence). The CDR3 totals 16 residues. The junction had 10 bases not matched to a gene; V was cut back by 3 bases and J by 6 bases. Method: immunoSEQ multiplex PCR; TCRdb's copy keeps in-frame clones and lacks some. The repertoire holds 70,000 or so clones, with 85% to 90% as singletons. The gene calls are TRBV20-1 and TRBJ2-3; 12 bases align to TRBD1. The source material was PBMCs. The receptor's source is a man in his sixties with lung cancer. The CDR3 sequence is CSASALGQGAVDTQYF. CDR3 sequence (DNA): TGCAGTGCTAGTGCATTGGGACAGGGGGCTGTGGATACGCAGTATTTT.